This T cell receptor (beta chain) derives from a study of STAT5B mutations in CD4+ large granular lymphocyte leukemia. The V end was cut by 3 bases, the J end by 2 bases, with 11 bases between. There are 15 residues in the CDR3. Germline V gives CDR1 SGHAT, CDR2 FQNNGV. Profiling relied on immunoSEQ multiplex PCR, and the TCRdb table lists in-frame clones only, not all of them. The data hold 30,000 to 40,000 clones, with 88% observed a single time. This rearrangement joins TRBV11-2 to TRBJ1-5; D is possibly TRBD1 (5 bases). The source material was CD4+ T cells from blood buffy coats. This TCR was sampled from a human donor in good health. The CDR3 reads CASSFGGDGNQPQHF. Written as DNA, the CDR3 is TGTGCCAGCAGCTTTGGAGGGGACGGCAATCAGCCCCAGCATTTT.